The 2 T cell receptor beta chains below were found in one sample sequenced in a study of T cell repertoires in cytomegalovirus infection. One entry per CDR3 protein, called by TCRdb with MiXCR from the reads. The sample includes 450,000 to 600,000 distinct CDR3 sequences, under 55% seen only once; the top ten take 35% to 50%. These receptors' antigens are unknown. The material sequenced was cultured PBMCs, taken from culture after CMV antigen stimulation. These receptor sequences come from a human donor in good health (CMV status not recorded). Some clones in this sample may be carry-over from other donors' samples.

As DNA, the CDR3 is TGTGCCAGCAGTTACTCTCTAGCGGGAATCTACAATGAGCAGTTCTTC. It encodes CASSYSLAGIYNEQFF. The chain has TRBV6-2 or TRBV6-3 and TRBJ2-1; 9 bases map to TRBD2. The V and J ends lost 0 bases and 3 bases, in that order; junction bases with no gene match: 3. Germline CDR1 and CDR2: MNHEY and SVGEGT. This CDR3 has 16 residues.

This rearrangement joins TRBV7-9 to TRBJ1-2; 7 bases map to TRBD1. CDR3 length equals 15 residues. Germline V gene lookup returns CDR1 SEHNR and CDR2 FQNEAQ (reference sequence). With V trimmed by 2 bases and J by 8 bases, 11 bases remained unmatched. The CDR3 protein is CASSLQLDREGGYTF. CDR3 coding DNA: TGTGCCAGCAGCTTACAATTAGACAGGGAAGGCGGCTACACCTTC.